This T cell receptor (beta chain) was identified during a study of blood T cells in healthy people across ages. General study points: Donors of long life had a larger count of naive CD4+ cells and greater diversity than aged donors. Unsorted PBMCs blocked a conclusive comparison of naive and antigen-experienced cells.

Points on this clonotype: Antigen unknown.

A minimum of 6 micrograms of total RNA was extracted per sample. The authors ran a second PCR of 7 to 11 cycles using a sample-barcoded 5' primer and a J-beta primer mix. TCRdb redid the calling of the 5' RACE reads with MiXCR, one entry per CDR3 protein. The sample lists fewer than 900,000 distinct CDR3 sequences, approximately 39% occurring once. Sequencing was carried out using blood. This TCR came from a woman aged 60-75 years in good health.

The DNA for the CDR3 is TGTGCCAGCAGTTTTACGGGAGATCATCAGCCCCAGCATTTT. Translated, it gives CASSFTGDHQPQHF. The gene calls are TRBV12-3 or TRBV12-4 and TRBJ1-5, with D hard to call. Trimming took 3 bases from V and 5 from J, leaving 11 bases between them. The CDR3 has 14 amino acids.